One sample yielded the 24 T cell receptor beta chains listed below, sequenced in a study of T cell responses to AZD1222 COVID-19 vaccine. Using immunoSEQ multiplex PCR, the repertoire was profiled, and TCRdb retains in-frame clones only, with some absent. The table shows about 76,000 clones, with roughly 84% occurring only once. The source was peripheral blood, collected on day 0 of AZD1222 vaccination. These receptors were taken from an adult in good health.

CDR3 sequence: CAISGGVLYEQYV. Here the CDR3 DNA reads TGTGCCATCAGTGGCGGGGTGTTGTACGAGCAGTACGTC. V and J are TRBV10-3 and TRBJ2-7, with D perhaps TRBD2 (6 bases). Trimming removed 4 bases at V and 4 bases at J, with 11 bases between. This CDR3 region has 13 residues. Per germline, CDR1 ENHRY and CDR2 SYGVKD.

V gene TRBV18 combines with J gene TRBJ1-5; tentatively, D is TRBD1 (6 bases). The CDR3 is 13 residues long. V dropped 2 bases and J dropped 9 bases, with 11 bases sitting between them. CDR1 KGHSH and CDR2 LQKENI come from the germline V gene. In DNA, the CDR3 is TGTGCCAGCTCACCAGGGGGGCAGGGGCCCCAGCATTTT. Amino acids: CASSPGGQGPQHF.

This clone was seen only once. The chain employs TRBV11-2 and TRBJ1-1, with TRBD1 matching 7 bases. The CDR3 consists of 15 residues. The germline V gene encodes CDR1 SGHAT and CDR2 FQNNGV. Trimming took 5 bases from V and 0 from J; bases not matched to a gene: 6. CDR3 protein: CASSPRGQMNTEAFF. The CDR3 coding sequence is TGTGCCAGCAGCCCGAGGGGACAGATGAACACTGAAGCTTTCTTT.

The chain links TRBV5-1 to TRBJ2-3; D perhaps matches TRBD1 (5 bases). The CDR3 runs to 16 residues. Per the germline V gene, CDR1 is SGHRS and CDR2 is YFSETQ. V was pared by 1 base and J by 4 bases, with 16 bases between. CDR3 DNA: TGCGCCAGCAGCTTGTCCCCAGGGTCAAGGGCAGATACGCAGTATTTT. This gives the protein CASSLSPGSRADTQYF. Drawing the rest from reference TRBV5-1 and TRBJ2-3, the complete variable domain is KAGVTQTPRYLIKTRGQQVTLSCSPISGHRSVSWYQQTPGQGLQFLFEYFSETQRNKGNFPGRFSGRQFSNSRSEMNVSTLELGDSALYLCASSLSPGSRADTQYFGPGTRLTVL.

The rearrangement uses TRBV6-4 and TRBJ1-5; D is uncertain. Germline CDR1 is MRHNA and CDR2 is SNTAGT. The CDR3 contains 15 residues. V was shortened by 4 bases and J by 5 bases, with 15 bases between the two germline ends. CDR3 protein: CASSGTVMLYQPQHF. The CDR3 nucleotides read TGTGCCAGCAGTGGGACCGTTATGCTTTATCAGCCCCAGCATTTT.

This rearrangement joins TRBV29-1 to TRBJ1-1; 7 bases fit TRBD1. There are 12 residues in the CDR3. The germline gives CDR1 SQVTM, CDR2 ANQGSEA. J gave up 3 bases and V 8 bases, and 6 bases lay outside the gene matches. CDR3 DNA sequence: TGCAGCACACGACAGGGAGACACTGAAGCTTTCTTT. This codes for CSTRQGDTEAFF.

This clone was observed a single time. In DNA, the CDR3 is TGTGCCAGCAGTCAATCAGCGGGAGCTGAGCAGTTCTTC. Amino acid sequence: CASSQSAGAEQFF. This chain connects TRBV6-6 to TRBJ2-1; the match to TRBD2 covers 8 bases. The CDR3 length is 13 residues. Germline assignment: CDR1 MNHNY and CDR2 SVGAGI (reference sequence). Unmatched junction bases numbered 6, after V lost 5 bases and J lost 9 bases.

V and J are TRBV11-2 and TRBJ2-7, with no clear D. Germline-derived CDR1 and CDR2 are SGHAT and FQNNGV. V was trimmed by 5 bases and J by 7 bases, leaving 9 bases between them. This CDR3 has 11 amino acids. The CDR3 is CASSIIGEQYV. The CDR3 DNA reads TGTGCCAGCAGCATTATCGGAGAGCAGTACGTC.

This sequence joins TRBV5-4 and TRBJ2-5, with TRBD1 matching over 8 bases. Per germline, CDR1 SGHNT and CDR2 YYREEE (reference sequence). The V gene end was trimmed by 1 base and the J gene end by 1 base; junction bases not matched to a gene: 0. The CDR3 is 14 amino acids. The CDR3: CASSLTGGQETQYF. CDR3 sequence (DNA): TGTGCCAGCAGCTTGACAGGGGGCCAAGAGACCCAGTACTTC.

The CDR3: CASSLEGGLYNEQFF. CDR3 nucleotides: TGTGCCAGCAGCTTAGAGGGCGGGCTTTACAATGAGCAGTTCTTC. V usage is TRBV7-9 and J usage is TRBJ2-1, with D tentatively TRBD2 (5 bases). The V gene's germline CDR1 is SEHNR and CDR2 FQNEAQ (reference sequence). The V gene lost 1 base and the J gene lost 4 bases, with 11 bases spanning the gap. The CDR3 length is 15 residues. Based on the CDR3 plus reference TRBV7-9 and TRBJ2-1, the full variable domain is DTGVSQNPRHKITKRGQNVTFRCDPISEHNRLYWYRQTLGQGPEFLTYFQNEAQLEKSRLLSDRFSAERPKGSFSTLEIQRTEQGDSAMYLCASSLEGGLYNEQFFGPGTRLTVL.

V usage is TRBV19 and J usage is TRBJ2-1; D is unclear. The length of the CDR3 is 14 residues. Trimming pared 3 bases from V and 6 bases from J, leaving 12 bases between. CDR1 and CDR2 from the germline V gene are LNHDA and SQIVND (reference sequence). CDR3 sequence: CASSIRGRINEQFF. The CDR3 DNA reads TGTGCCAGTAGTATCCGCGGTAGGATCAATGAGCAGTTCTTC.

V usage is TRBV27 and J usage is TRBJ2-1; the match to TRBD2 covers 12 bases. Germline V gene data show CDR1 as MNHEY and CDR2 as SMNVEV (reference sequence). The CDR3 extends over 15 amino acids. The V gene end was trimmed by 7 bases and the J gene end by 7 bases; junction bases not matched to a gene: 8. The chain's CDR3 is CASNLLAGGKNEQFF. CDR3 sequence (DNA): TGTGCCAGCAACTTACTAGCGGGGGGAAAAAATGAGCAGTTCTTC.

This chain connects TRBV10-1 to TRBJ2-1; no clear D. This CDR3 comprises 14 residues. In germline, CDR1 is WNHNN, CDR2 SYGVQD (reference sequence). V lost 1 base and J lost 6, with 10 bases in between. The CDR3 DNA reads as TGCGCCAGCAGTGAGTTCCCAAATCGCAATGAGCAGTTCTTC. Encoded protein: CASSEFPNRNEQFF.

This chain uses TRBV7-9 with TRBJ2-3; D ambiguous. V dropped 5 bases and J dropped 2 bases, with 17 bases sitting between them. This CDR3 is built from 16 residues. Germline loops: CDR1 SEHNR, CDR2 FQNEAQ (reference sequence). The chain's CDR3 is CASSIGRTRNTDTQYF. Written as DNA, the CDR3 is TGTGCCAGCAGCATAGGTCGGACCCGGAACACAGATACGCAGTATTTT. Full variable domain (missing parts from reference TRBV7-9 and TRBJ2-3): DTGVSQNPRHKITKRGQNVTFRCDPISEHNRLYWYRQTLGQGPEFLTYFQNEAQLEKSRLLSDRFSAERPKGSFSTLEIQRTEQGDSAMYLCASSIGRTRNTDTQYFGPGTRLTVL.

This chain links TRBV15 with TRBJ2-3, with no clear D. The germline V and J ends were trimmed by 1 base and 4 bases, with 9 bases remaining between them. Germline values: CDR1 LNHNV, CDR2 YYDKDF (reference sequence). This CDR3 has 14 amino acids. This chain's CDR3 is CATSRGILPDTQYF. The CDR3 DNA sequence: TGTGCCACCAGCAGAGGGATTCTCCCAGATACGCAGTATTTT. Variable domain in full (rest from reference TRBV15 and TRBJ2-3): DAMVIQNPRYQVTQFGKPVTLSCSQTLNHNVMYWYQQKSSQAPKLLFHYYDKDFNNEADTPDNFQSRRPNTSFCFLDIRSPGLGDTAMYLCATSRGILPDTQYFGPGTRLTVL.

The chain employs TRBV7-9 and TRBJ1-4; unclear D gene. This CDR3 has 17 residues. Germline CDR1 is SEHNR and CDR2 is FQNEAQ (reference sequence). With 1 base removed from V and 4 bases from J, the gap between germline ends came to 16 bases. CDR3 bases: TGTGCCAGCAGCTTAGGTAGTAGGACCCCACTTAATGAAAAACTGTTTTTT. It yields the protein CASSLGSRTPLNEKLFF.

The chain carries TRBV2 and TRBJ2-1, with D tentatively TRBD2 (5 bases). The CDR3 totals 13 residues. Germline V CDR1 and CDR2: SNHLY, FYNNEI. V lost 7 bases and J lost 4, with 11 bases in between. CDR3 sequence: CASTWTRYNEQFF. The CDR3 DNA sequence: TGTGCCAGCACTTGGACTCGATACAATGAGCAGTTCTTC.

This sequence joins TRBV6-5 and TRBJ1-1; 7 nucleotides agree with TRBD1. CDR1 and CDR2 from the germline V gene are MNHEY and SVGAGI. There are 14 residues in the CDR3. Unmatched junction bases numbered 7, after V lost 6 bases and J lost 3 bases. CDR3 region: CASSMTGRDTEAFF. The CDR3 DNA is TGTGCCAGCAGCATGACAGGGAGAGACACTGAAGCTTTCTTT.

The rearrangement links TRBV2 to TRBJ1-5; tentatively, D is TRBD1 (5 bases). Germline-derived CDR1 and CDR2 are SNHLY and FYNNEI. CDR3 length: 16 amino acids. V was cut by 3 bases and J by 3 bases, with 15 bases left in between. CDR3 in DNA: TGTGCCAGCAGTGATGACAGCTCTACCCTCAATCAGCCCCAGCATTTT. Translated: CASSDDSSTLNQPQHF. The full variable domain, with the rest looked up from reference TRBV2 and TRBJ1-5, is EPEVTQTPSHQVTQMGQEVILRCVPISNHLYFYWYRQILGQKVEFLVSFYNNEISEKSEIFDDQFSVERPDGSNFTLKIRSTKLEDSAMYFCASSDDSSTLNQPQHFGDGTRLSIL.

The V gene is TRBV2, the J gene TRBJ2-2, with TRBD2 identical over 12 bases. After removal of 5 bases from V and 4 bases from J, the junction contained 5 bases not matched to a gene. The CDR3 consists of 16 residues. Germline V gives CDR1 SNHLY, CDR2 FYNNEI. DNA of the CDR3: TGTGCCAGCAGTCGGACTAGCGGGAAAATCACCGGGGAGCTGTTTTTT. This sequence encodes CASSRTSGKITGELFF.

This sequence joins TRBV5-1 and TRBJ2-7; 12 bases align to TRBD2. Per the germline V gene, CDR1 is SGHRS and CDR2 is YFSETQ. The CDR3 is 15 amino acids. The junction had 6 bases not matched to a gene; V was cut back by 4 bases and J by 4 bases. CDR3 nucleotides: TGCGCCAGCAGCCCGGGACTAGCGGGCGCATACGAGCAGTACTTC. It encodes CASSPGLAGAYEQYF.

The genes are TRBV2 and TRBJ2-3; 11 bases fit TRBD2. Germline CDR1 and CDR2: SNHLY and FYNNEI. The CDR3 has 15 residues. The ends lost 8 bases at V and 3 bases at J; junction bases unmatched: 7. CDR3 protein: CASGGTSGRTDTQYF. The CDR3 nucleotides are TGTGCCAGCGGGGGTACTAGCGGGAGAACAGATACGCAGTATTTT. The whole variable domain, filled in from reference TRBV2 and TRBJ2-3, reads EPEVTQTPSHQVTQMGQEVILRCVPISNHLYFYWYRQILGQKVEFLVSFYNNEISEKSEIFDDQFSVERPDGSNFTLKIRSTKLEDSAMYFCASGGTSGRTDTQYFGPGTRLTVL.

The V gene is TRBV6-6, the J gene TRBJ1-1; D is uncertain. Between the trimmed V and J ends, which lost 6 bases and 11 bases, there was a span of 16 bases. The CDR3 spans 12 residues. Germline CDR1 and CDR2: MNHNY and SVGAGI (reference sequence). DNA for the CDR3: TGTGCCAGCAGCCCCGAGGGAGGGCGGGCTTTCTTT. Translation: CASSPEGGRAFF.

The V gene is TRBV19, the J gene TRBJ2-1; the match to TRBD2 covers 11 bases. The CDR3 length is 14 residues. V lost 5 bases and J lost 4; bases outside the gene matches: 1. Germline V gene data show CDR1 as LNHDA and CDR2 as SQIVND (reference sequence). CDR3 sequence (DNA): TGTGCCAGTAGTTCTAGCGGGAGGTACAATGAGCAGTTCTTC. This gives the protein CASSSSGRYNEQFF. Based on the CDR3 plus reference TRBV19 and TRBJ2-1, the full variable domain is DGGITQSPKYLFRKEGQNVTLSCEQNLNHDAMYWYRQDPGQGLRLIYYSQIVNDFQKGDIAEGYSVSREKKESFPLTVTSAQKNPTAFYLCASSSSGRYNEQFFGPGTRLTVL.